This T cell receptor (beta chain) emerged from a study of blood T cell repertoires in COVID-19. Study in general: Researchers got acute and convalescent COVID-19 samples from the United States, Italy and Spain. T cells, B-cell-depleted T cells, or PBMCs supplied cDNA or gDNA.

In the original workflow: The authors estimated nucleated cell counts from reference gene primer amplification. Sequenced by immunoSEQ multiplex PCR; TCRdb stores in-frame clones only, minus some. V, J and clone size reflect that table, while D and trimming were determined from the DNA. The sample records roughly 14,000 clones, approximately 84% being singletons. Only a few counts were recorded for this clone. The CDR3 is made up of 17 amino acids. Trimming removed 3 bases from V and 6 bases from J; junction bases left unmatched: 12. CDR1 and CDR2 (germline): GTSNPN, SVGIG (reference sequence). The clonotype comes from a human donor in a cohort sampled during active COVID-19. V is TRBV30 and J is TRBJ2-1, with 12 bases identical to TRBD1. Material: peripheral blood. The CDR3 is CAWRKRDRGRQLNEQFF. In nucleotides, the CDR3 is TGTGCCTGGAGAAAACGGGACAGGGGGCGCCAGCTCAATGAGCAGTTCTTC.